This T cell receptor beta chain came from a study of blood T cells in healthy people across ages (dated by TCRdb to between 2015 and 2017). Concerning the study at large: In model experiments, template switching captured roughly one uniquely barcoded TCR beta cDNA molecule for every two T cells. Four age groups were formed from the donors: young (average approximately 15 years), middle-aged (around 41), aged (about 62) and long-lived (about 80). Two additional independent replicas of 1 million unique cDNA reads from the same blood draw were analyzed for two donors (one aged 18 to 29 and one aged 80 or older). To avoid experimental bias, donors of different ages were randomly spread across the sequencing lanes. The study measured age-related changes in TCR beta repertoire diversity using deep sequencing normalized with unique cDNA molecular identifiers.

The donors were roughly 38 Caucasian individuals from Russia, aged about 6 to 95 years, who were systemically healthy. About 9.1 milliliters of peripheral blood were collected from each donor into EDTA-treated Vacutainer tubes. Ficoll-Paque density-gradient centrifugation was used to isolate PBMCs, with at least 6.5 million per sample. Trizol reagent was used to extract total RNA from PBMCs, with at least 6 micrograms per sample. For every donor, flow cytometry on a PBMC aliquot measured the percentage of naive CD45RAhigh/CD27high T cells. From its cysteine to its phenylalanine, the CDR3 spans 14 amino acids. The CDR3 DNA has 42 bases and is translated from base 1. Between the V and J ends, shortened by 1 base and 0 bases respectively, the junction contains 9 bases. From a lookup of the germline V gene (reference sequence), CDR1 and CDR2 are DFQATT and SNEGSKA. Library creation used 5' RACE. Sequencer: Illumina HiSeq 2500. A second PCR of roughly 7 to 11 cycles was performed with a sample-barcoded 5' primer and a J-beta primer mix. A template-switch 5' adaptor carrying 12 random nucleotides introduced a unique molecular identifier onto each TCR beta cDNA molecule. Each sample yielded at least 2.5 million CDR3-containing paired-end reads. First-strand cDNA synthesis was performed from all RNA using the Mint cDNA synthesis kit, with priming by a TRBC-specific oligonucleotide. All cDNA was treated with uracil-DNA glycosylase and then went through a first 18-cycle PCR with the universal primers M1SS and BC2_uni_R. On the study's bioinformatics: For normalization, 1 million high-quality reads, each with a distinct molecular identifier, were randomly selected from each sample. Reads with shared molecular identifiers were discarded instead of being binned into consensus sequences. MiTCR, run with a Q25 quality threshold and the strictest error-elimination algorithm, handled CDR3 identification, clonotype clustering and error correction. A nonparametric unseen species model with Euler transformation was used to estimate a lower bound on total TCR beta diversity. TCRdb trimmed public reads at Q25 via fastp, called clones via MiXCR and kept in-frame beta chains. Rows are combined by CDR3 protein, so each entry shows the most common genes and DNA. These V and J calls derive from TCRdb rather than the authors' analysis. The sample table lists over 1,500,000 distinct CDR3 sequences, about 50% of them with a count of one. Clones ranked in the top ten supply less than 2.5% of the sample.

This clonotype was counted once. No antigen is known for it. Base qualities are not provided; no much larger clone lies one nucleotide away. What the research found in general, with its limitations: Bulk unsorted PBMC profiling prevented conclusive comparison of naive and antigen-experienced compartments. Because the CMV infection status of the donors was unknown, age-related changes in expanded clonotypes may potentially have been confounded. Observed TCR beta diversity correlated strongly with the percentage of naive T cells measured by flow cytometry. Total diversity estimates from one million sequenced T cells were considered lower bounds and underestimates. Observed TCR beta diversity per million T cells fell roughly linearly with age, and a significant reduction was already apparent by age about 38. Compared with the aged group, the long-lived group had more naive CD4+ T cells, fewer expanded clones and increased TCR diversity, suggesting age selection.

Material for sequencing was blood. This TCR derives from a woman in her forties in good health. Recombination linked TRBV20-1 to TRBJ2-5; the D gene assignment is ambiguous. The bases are TGCAGTGCTAGAGTGCTACAGTACCAAGAGACCCAGTACTTC. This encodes CSARVLQYQETQYF.